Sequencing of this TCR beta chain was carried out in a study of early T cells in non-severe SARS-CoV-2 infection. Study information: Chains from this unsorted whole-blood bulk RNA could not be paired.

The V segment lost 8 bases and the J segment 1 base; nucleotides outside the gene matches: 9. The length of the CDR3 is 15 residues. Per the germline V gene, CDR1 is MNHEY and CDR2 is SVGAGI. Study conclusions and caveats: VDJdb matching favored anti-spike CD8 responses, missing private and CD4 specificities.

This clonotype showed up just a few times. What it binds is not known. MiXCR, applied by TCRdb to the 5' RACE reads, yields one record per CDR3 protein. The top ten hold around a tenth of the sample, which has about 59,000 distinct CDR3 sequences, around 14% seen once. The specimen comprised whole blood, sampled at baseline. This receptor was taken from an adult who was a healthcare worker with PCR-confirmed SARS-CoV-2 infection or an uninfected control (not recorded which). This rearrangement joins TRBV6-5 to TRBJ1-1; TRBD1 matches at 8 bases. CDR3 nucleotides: TGTGCCAGCCTCCGACAGGGGAGATCGAACACTGAAGCTTTCTTT. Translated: CASLRQGRSNTEAFF.